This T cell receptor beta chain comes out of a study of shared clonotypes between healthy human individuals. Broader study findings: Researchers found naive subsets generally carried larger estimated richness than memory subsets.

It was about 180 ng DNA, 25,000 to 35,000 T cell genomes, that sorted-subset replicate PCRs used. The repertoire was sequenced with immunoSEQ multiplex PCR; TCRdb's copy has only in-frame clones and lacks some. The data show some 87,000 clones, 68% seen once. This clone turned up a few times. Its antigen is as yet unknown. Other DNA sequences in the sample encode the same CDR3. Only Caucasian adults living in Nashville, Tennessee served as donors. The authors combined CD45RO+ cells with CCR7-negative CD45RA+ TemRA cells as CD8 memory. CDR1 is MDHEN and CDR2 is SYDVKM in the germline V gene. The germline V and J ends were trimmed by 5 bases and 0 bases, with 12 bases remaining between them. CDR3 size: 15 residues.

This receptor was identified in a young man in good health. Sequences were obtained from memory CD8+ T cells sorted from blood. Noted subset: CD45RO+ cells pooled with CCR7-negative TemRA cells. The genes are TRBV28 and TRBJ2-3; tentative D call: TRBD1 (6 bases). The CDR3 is CASSLTGSSTDTQYF. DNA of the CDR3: TGTGCCAGCAGTCTCACAGGGTCTAGCACAGATACGCAGTATTTT.